This T cell receptor beta chain was sequenced for a study of blood T cell repertoires in COVID-19. Study as a whole: Spain, Italy and the United States supplied samples that represented acute and convalescent COVID-19. T cells, B-cell-depleted T cells, or PBMCs supplied cDNA or gDNA.

Germline-derived CDR1 and CDR2 are LGHNA and YNFKEQ. The CDR3 runs 12 residues. Trimming removed 1 base from V and 5 bases from J, with 6 bases in between. Original handling: Cell counts per sample came from amplifying reference gene primers. Measured with immunoSEQ multiplex PCR; TCRdb has only the in-frame clones, and not every one. Clonal size and the V and J genes are those of that table, whereas D and trimming came from the DNA. The sample has a few hundred thousand clones; 85% to 90% are singletons. The chain is built from TRBV4-2 and TRBJ2-7; perhaps TRBD2 as D (5 bases). The sequence was collected from a man younger than 40 who had recovered from COVID-19. The sequenced material came from PBMCs or T cells enriched from blood (not recorded which). Here the CDR3 DNA reads TGTGCCAGCAGCCAAGTGGGAGACGAGCAGTACTTC. It translates to CASSQVGDEQYF.